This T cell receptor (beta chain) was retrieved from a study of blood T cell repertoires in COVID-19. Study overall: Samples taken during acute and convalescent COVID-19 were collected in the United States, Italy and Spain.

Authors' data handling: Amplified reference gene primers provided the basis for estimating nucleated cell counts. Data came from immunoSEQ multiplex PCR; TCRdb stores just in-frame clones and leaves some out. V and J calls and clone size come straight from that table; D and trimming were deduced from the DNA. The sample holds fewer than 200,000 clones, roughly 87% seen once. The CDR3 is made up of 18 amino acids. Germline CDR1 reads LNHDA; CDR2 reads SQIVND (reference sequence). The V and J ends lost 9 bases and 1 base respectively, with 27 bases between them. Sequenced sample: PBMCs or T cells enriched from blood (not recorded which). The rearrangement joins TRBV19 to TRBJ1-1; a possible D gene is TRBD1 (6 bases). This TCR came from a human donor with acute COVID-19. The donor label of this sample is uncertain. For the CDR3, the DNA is TGTGCCAGCAGAAAACGGGGGGCGAGGGCCATAGGGAACACTGAAGCTTTCTTT. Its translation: CASRKRGARAIGNTEAFF.